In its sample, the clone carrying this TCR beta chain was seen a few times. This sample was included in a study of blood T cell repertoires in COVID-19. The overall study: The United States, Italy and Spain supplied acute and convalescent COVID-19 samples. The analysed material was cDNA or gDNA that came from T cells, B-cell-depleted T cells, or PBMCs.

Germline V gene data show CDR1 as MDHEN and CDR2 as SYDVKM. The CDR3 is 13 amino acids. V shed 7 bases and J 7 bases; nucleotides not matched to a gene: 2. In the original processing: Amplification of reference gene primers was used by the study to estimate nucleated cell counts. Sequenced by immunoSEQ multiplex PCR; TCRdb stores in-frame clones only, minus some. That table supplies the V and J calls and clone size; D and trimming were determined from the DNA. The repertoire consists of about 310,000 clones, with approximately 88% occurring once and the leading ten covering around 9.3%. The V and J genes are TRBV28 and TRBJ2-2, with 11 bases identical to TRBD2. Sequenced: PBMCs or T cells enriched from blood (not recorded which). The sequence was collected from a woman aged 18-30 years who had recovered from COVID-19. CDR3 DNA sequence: TGTGCCAGCACTAGCGGGGGGAACGGGGAGCTGTTTTTT. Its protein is CASTSGGNGELFF.